A selection of T cell receptor beta chains follows, all from one sample in a study of shared clonotypes between healthy human individuals. Produced via immunoSEQ multiplex PCR; TCRdb's table is partial and in-frame only. The table shows roughly 450,000 clones, with around 74% occurring only once. Sequencing was performed on PBMCs. The origin of the receptors is a woman aged 40 to 50 in good health. Some clones in this sample may be carry-over from other donors' samples. Each CDR3 is given with its conserved first and last residue. The D gene is left open where the match is weak. Size is stated for part of the rows, as once, few or many counts, or as a class when the clone is expanded.

V: TRBV28
D: -
size: -
J: TRBJ1-4
CDR3: CASSLGGQLGFPLFF
DNA: TGTGCCAGCAGTTTAGGGGGGCAATTAGGATTTCCACTGTTTTTT

V: TRBV6-5
D: -
size: -
J: TRBJ1-5
CDR3: CASSLGQHSNQPQHF
DNA: TGTGCCAGCAGTCTGGGACAACATAGCAATCAGCCCCAGCATTTT

V: TRBV5-4
D: TRBD1
size: -
J: TRBJ2-1
CDR3: CASSPGQGSHNEQFF
DNA: TGTGCCAGCAGCCCAGGACAGGGGAGTCACAATGAGCAGTTCTTC

V: TRBV7-6
D: TRBD1
size: once
J: TRBJ2-2
CDR3: CASSLGTGATGELFF
DNA: TGTGCCAGCAGCCTCGGCACAGGGGCGACCGGGGAGCTGTTTTTT

V: TRBV6-5
D: TRBD1
size: -
J: TRBJ2-7
CDR3: CASRRQGDIEQYF
DNA: TGTGCCAGCAGGAGACAGGGGGATATCGAGCAGTACTTC

V: TRBV19
D: TRBD1
size: -
J: TRBJ1-4
CDR3: CASSIRPGQGGEKLFF
DNA: TGTGCCAGTAGTATCCGCCCGGGACAGGGTGGTGAAAAACTGTTTTTT

V: TRBV4-3
D: -
size: -
J: TRBJ2-1
CDR3: CASSQDGLGGNEQFF
DNA: TGCGCCAGCAGCCAAGACGGGTTAGGGGGCAATGAGCAGTTCTTC

V: TRBV7-2
D: -
size: -
J: TRBJ2-3
CDR3: CASSPTRPGNTDTQYF
DNA: TGTGCCAGCAGTCCAACCCGGCCAGGAAACACAGATACGCAGTATTTT

V: TRBV4-1
D: TRBD2
size: -
J: TRBJ2-5
CDR3: CASSTTSGRETQYF
DNA: TGCGCCAGCAGCACAACTAGCGGGAGAGAGACCCAGTACTTC

V: TRBV11-2
D: -
size: -
J: TRBJ2-3
CDR3: CASSLLSRTDTQYF
DNA: TGTGCCAGCAGCCTTCTTAGCCGCACAGATACGCAGTATTTT

V: TRBV19
D: TRBD1
size: -
J: TRBJ1-4
CDR3: CASSKNRGRGEKLFF
DNA: TGTGCCAGTAGTAAAAACAGGGGGCGCGGCGAAAAACTGTTTTTT

V: TRBV15
D: -
size: -
J: TRBJ2-7
CDR3: CATSRGDNYEQYF
DNA: TGTGCCACCAGCAGAGGGGACAATTACGAGCAGTACTTC

V: TRBV7-9
D: -
size: -
J: TRBJ2-7
CDR3: CATTVTGTYEQYF
DNA: TGTGCGACGACCGTTACAGGTACCTACGAGCAGTACTTC

V: TRBV4-2
D: TRBD2
size: -
J: TRBJ2-7
CDR3: CASSQPRGGLSYEQYF
DNA: TGTGCCAGCAGCCAGCCCCGCGGGGGGCTCTCCTACGAGCAGTACTTC

V: TRBV10-3
D: -
size: -
J: TRBJ1-3
CDR3: CAISTVGPPNTIYF
DNA: TGTGCCATCAGTACAGTAGGCCCTCCAAACACCATATATTTT

V: TRBV6-1
D: TRBD2
size: -
J: TRBJ2-3
CDR3: CASSGLAGLITDTQYF
DNA: TGTGCCAGCAGTGGCCTAGCGGGACTTATCACAGATACGCAGTATTTT

V: TRBV28
D: TRBD2
size: many
J: TRBJ2-7
CDR3: CASTRRGEGPYEQYF
DNA: TGTGCCAGCACTCGCCGGGGGGAGGGGCCCTACGAGCAGTACTTC

V: TRBV19
D: TRBD1
size: -
J: TRBJ1-4
CDR3: CATRDRLSEKLFF
DNA: TGTGCCACCCGGGACAGGCTATCTGAAAAACTGTTTTTT

V: TRBV6-5
D: -
size: few
J: TRBJ1-3
CDR3: CASSYSPRATGNTIYF
DNA: TGTGCCAGCAGTTACTCGCCAAGGGCGACTGGAAACACCATATATTTT

V: TRBV28
D: TRBD1
size: few
J: TRBJ2-5
CDR3: CASSLPGTGEETQYF
DNA: TGTGCCAGCAGTTTGCCAGGGACAGGGGAAGAGACCCAGTACTTC

V: TRBV7-9
D: -
size: -
J: TRBJ2-1
CDR3: CASSPSWGQRGGNEQFF
DNA: TGTGCCAGCAGCCCGAGTTGGGGGCAGCGCGGGGGCAATGAGCAGTTCTTC

V: TRBV6-5
D: -
size: once
J: TRBJ1-4
CDR3: CASRQQGRYEKLFF
DNA: TGTGCCAGCAGACAACAGGGTCGGTATGAAAAACTGTTTTTT

V: TRBV5-1
D: -
size: -
J: TRBJ1-1
CDR3: CASSLEGGTEAFF
DNA: TGCGCCAGCAGCTTGGAGGGGGGCACTGAAGCTTTCTTT

V: TRBV15
D: TRBD2
size: -
J: TRBJ2-5
CDR3: CATSRDLREVRQYF
DNA: TGTGCCACCAGCAGAGATCTTCGGGAGGTCCGGCAGTACTTC

V: TRBV28
D: -
size: -
J: TRBJ2-7
CDR3: CASSLSRYEQYF
DNA: TGTGCCAGCAGTTTATCTCGCTACGAGCAGTACTTC

V: TRBV11-2
D: -
size: once
J: TRBJ2-7
CDR3: CASSLDRSGYEQYF
DNA: TGTGCCAGCAGCTTAGATCGGTCGGGATACGAGCAGTACTTC

V: TRBV18
D: -
size: -
J: TRBJ1-2
CDR3: CASSPRLTLYGYTF
DNA: TGTGCCAGCTCGCCTCGCCTGACCCTCTATGGCTACACCTTC

V: TRBV9
D: -
size: many
J: TRBJ2-3
CDR3: CASSVATSTDTQYF
DNA: TGTGCCAGCAGCGTAGCGACTAGCACAGATACGCAGTATTTT

V: TRBV28
D: -
size: -
J: TRBJ1-1
CDR3: CASIGPTEAFF
DNA: TGTGCCAGCATCGGTCCTACTGAAGCTTTCTTT

V: TRBV7-2
D: -
size: -
J: TRBJ2-3
CDR3: CASSLLTHTDTQYF
DNA: TGTGCCAGCAGCTTACTAACCCACACAGATACGCAGTATTTT

V: TRBV6-6
D: -
size: few
J: TRBJ2-3
CDR3: CASSGTAEVEQYF
DNA: TGTGCCAGCAGCGGGACCGCGGAAGTAGAGCAGTATTTT

V: TRBV7-9
D: TRBD1
size: -
J: TRBJ2-7
CDR3: CASSRGQGENYEQYF
DNA: TGTGCCAGCAGCCGGGGACAGGGGGAAAACTACGAGCAGTACTTC

V: TRBV7-2
D: TRBD1
size: few
J: TRBJ2-7
CDR3: CASSLTGADHEQYF
DNA: TGTGCCAGCAGCTTGACAGGGGCAGATCACGAGCAGTACTTC

V: TRBV18
D: TRBD1
size: -
J: TRBJ2-7
CDR3: CASSPADRGGYEQYF
DNA: TGTGCCAGCTCACCAGCGGACAGGGGCGGGTACGAGCAGTACTTC

V: TRBV5-5
D: -
size: -
J: TRBJ2-7
CDR3: CASSFFGRSYEQYF
DNA: TGTGCCAGCAGCTTCTTCGGGCGGTCCTACGAGCAGTACTTC

V: TRBV7-6
D: -
size: few
J: TRBJ2-7
CDR3: CASSLGHRTYEQYF
DNA: TGTGCCAGCAGCTTAGGTCACAGAACCTACGAGCAGTACTTC

V: TRBV9
D: -
size: -
J: TRBJ1-2
CDR3: CASSATPNYGYTF
DNA: TGTGCCAGCAGCGCGACACCTAATTATGGCTACACCTTC

V: TRBV5-1
D: -
size: -
J: TRBJ2-3
CDR3: CASSLEGRRTDTQYF
DNA: TGCGCCAGCAGCTTGGAGGGACGGCGCACAGATACGCAGTATTTT